The rows below give T cell receptor beta chains drawn from one sample of a study of cytomegalovirus exposure and HLA in healthy donors. Produced via immunoSEQ multiplex PCR; TCRdb's table is partial and in-frame only. Here the sample spans 85,000 to 100,000 clones, approximately 80% being singletons. The sample taken for sequencing was PBMCs. The receptors were sampled from a woman between 35 and 50 years old in good health and CMV-seropositive. Each CDR3 is given with its conserved first and last residue. A D gene is named only where the DNA matches it firmly. Only part of the rows carry a size: once, few, many, or a class if the clone is expanded.

TRBV13	NA	NA	TRBJ2-7	TGTGCCAGCAGCTTACCAGGCTCCTACGAGCAGTACTTC	CASSLPGSYEQYF
TRBV4-1	TRBD2	once	TRBJ2-5	TGCGCCAGCAGCCAAGATGGGGCGGGAGCAGAGACCCAGTACTTC	CASSQDGAGAETQYF
TRBV27	TRBD2	NA	TRBJ2-7	TGTGCCAGCAGTTGGGGGGGTGGGGAGCAGTACTTC	CASSWGGGEQYF
TRBV19	NA	NA	TRBJ1-1	TGTGCCAGTAGTATAGATCTGGGCAGATTGAACACTGAAGCTTTCTTT	CASSIDLGRLNTEAFF
TRBV28	TRBD1	few	TRBJ2-7	TGTGCCAGCAGAGTACGGGACAGGGGTTTTTACGAGCAGTACTTC	CASRVRDRGFYEQYF
TRBV5-1	NA	NA	TRBJ2-7	TGCGCCTCCCACGAGCCCACGGTCAACGAGCAGTACTTC	CASHEPTVNEQYF
TRBV5-1	NA	few	TRBJ2-3	TGCGCCAGCAGCTTGACTGGGGGCGGACCAGATACGCAGTATTTT	CASSLTGGGPDTQYF
TRBV25-1	NA	NA	TRBJ2-7	TGTGCCAGCGGTCAGGGAAGCTACGAGCAGTACTTC	CASGQGSYEQYF
TRBV28	NA	NA	TRBJ1-2	TGTGCCAGCAGACTGACTGAGCGGGGCGTCTACTATGGCTACACCTTC	CASRLTERGVYYGYTF
TRBV6-4	TRBD1	NA	TRBJ2-7	TGTGCCAGCAGTGACTCCTATATTGGTTTCGGGACAGGGGGCAACGAGCAGTACTTC	CASSDSYIGFGTGGNEQYF
TRBV28	NA	NA	TRBJ1-1	TGTGCCAGCCGAGGTGGGTGGAACACTGAAGCTTTCTTT	CASRGGWNTEAFF
TRBV7-8	NA	few	TRBJ2-7	TGTGCCAGCAGCTTATCAGGGACTGGCACCTACGAGCAGTACTTC	CASSLSGTGTYEQYF
TRBV7-8	TRBD2	NA	TRBJ2-7	TGTGCCAGCAGCGTGGGGAGGGGCAGGTACGAGCAGTACTTC	CASSVGRGRYEQYF
TRBV7-9	NA	NA	TRBJ2-1	TGTGCCAGCAGCTTGTGGCGGGATTACAATGAGCAGTTCTTC	CASSLWRDYNEQFF
TRBV7-9	NA	few	TRBJ1-2	TGTGCCAGCAGCTTCGGGGATAATGGCTACACCTTC	CASSFGDNGYTF
TRBV7-9	NA	few	TRBJ1-1	TGTGCCAGCAGCCCAGAGGCGGGAGGGACTGTAGCTGCTGAAGCTTTCTTT	CASSPEAGGTVAAEAFF
TRBV10-3	TRBD1	NA	TRBJ2-3	TGTGCCATCAGTGTAACCGCGGGACAGGCCGTGTATACGCAGTATTTT	CAISVTAGQAVYTQYF
TRBV4-1	NA	NA	TRBJ2-3	TGCGCCAGCAGCCAAGTTGGGGGCATGGATACGCAGTATTTT	CASSQVGGMDTQYF
TRBV19	NA	NA	TRBJ2-3	TGTGCCAGTAGTAACCGGGGGGCGGCAGATACGCAGTATTTT	CASSNRGAADTQYF
TRBV27	NA	once	TRBJ2-7	TGTGCCAGCAGCGTCGGGGAGGTCTACGAGCAATACTTC	CASSVGEVYEQYF
TRBV6-5	TRBD1	NA	TRBJ1-2	TGTGCCAGCAGACTGACAGGGGTCGGGGGCTACACCTTC	CASRLTGVGGYTF
TRBV19	TRBD2	NA	TRBJ2-1	TGTGCCAGTAGTAACATAGCGGGAGGGGACTACAATGAGCAGTTCTTC	CASSNIAGGDYNEQFF
TRBV29-1	TRBD2	NA	TRBJ2-5	TGCAGCGTTGATGGACTAGCGGGAGAAGAGACCCAGTACTTC	CSVDGLAGEETQYF
TRBV7-8	NA	NA	TRBJ1-5	TGTGCCCTTAGCGACATAGGAAATCAGCCCCAGCATTTT	CALSDIGNQPQHF
TRBV5-1	TRBD2	NA	TRBJ2-1	TGCGCCAGCAGGCCACTAGCGGGCCAGGATCTGTGGCCGTTCTTC	CASRPLAGQDLWPFF
TRBV6-5	TRBD2	few	TRBJ2-5	TGTGCCAGCAGTTACTCCGGGACTAGCGGCCAAGAGACCCAGTACTTC	CASSYSGTSGQETQYF
TRBV6-4	TRBD2	once	TRBJ2-3	TGTGCCAGCAAAACTAGCGGGGCCGCTGATACGCAGTATTTT	CASKTSGAADTQYF
TRBV5-4	TRBD2	NA	TRBJ2-7	TGTGCCAGCAGCTCGATGACTAGCGCTTCCTACGAGCAGTACTTC	CASSSMTSASYEQYF
TRBV9	TRBD2	few	TRBJ2-3	TGTGCCAGCAGCGTAGGTCTAGCGGGGCGCACAGATACGCAGTATTTT	CASSVGLAGRTDTQYF
TRBV30	NA	NA	TRBJ1-1	TGTGCCTGGACCAGGGGCGGGGGCACTGAAGCTTTCTTT	CAWTRGGGTEAFF
TRBV9	NA	NA	TRBJ1-2	TGTGCCAGCAGCCCTTCGGGGGGTCGGTATGGCTACACCTTC	CASSPSGGRYGYTF
TRBV6-6	NA	NA	TRBJ2-7	TGTGCCAGCGCTCTACAGGGTTCCTACGAGCAGTACTTC	CASALQGSYEQYF
TRBV9	TRBD2	NA	TRBJ2-1	TGTGCCAGCAGCGTTCGCTCATTAGCGGGAGCACCGTACAATGAGCAGTTCTTC	CASSVRSLAGAPYNEQFF
TRBV12-2	NA	NA	TRBJ2-7	TGTGCAAGTCGCTCGACTGCGGGGAGCGGGCCTAGCTACTCCTACGAGCAGTACTTC	CASRSTAGSGPSYSYEQYF
TRBV4-1	NA	NA	TRBJ2-1	TGCGCCAGCAGCCAATCAGGGCCCCCCTACAATGAGCAGTTCTTC	CASSQSGPPYNEQFF
TRBV27	NA	NA	TRBJ1-5	TGTGCCAGCAGTATAACTGCCCGTTCGCCCCAGCATTTT	CASSITARSPQHF
TRBV6-5	NA	NA	TRBJ2-1	TGTGCCAGCAGTTACTCGAGTTGGGCGACGGACAATGAGCAGTTCTTC	CASSYSSWATDNEQFF
TRBV7-6	TRBD2	NA	TRBJ2-3	TGTGCCAGCAGCTTAATGGGACTAGGGACAGATACGCAGTATTTT	CASSLMGLGTDTQYF
TRBV15	TRBD1	NA	TRBJ1-4	TGTGCCACCGGCCGGGACAGGAATGAAAAACTGTTTTTT	CATGRDRNEKLFF
TRBV5-4	NA	NA	TRBJ2-1	TGTGCCAGCAGCCAGGGCGCGTTGGAGTCCTACAATGAGCAGTTCTTC	CASSQGALESYNEQFF
TRBV5-1	TRBD1	NA	TRBJ1-2	TGCGCCAGCAGCTTGGCCTTACCGGACAGGGCTATCGTCTATGGCTACACCTTC	CASSLALPDRAIVYGYTF
TRBV19	TRBD1	NA	TRBJ1-2	TGTGCCAGTAGCATATTGGACAGGGGATATAACTATGGCTACACCTTC	CASSILDRGYNYGYTF
TRBV13	TRBD2	NA	TRBJ2-5	TGTGCCAGCAGCCCAACCTTTGGACTAGCGGGAGAGACCCAGTACTTC	CASSPTFGLAGETQYF
TRBV28	NA	NA	TRBJ1-2	TGTGCCAGCAGTTTATCTACAGGGCTTGGCTACACCTTC	CASSLSTGLGYTF
TRBV6-1	NA	NA	TRBJ2-1	TGTGCCAGCAGTGAGAGCGGGTCCTACAATGAGCAGTTCTTC	CASSESGSYNEQFF
TRBV19	NA	NA	TRBJ2-7	TGTGCCAGTAAGGCGGCGCAGGGTCTTTACGAGCAGTACTTC	CASKAAQGLYEQYF
TRBV15	NA	NA	TRBJ2-7	TGTGCCACCAGCACCTGGACAGCCACCTACGAGCAGTACTTC	CATSTWTATYEQYF
TRBV2	NA	NA	TRBJ2-3	TGTGCCAGCAGTGACAGTGTATCAGATACGCAGTATTTT	CASSDSVSDTQYF
TRBV6-6	TRBD2	few	TRBJ2-3	TGTGCCAGCAGTTACGCCGGGACTACTACAGATACGCAGTATTTT	CASSYAGTTTDTQYF
TRBV7-9	NA	few	TRBJ1-1	TGTTCCAGCAGCTTAAACCGGGCTGAAGCTTTCTTT	CSSSLNRAEAFF
TRBV5-1	NA	NA	TRBJ2-7	TGCGCCAGCAGCTTGGAAAGGCAGGTCGAGCAGTACTTC	CASSLERQVEQYF
TRBV6-1	TRBD1	NA	TRBJ1-3	TGTGCCAGCAGTGAGACTATTTGGGGACAGGGGGCCACTGGAAACACCATATATTTT	CASSETIWGQGATGNTIYF
TRBV5-1	TRBD2	few	TRBJ2-3	TGCGCCAGCAGCTTGGAAGCTAGCGGGAGACGGGCGCAGTATTTT	CASSLEASGRRAQYF
TRBV5-1	TRBD2	NA	TRBJ2-7	TGCGCCAGCACTGTAGCGGGAGGGTTCTACGAGCAGTACTTC	CASTVAGGFYEQYF
TRBV28	TRBD2	NA	TRBJ2-3	TGTGCCAGCAGCGCAAATGATAAGCGGGGTACGCAGTATTTT	CASSANDKRGTQYF
TRBV7-6	NA	NA	TRBJ2-7	TGTGCCAGCAGCTTAGCGCTAAGACTTCGACCGTACGAGCAGTACTTC	CASSLALRLRPYEQYF
TRBV7-2	TRBD1	NA	TRBJ1-2	TGTGCCAGCAGCTTTAGAGGGGGCGAAGGTGGCTACACCTTC	CASSFRGGEGGYTF
TRBV6-6	NA	NA	TRBJ1-2	TGTGCCAGCAGTTTCACATATGGCTACACCTTC	CASSFTYGYTF